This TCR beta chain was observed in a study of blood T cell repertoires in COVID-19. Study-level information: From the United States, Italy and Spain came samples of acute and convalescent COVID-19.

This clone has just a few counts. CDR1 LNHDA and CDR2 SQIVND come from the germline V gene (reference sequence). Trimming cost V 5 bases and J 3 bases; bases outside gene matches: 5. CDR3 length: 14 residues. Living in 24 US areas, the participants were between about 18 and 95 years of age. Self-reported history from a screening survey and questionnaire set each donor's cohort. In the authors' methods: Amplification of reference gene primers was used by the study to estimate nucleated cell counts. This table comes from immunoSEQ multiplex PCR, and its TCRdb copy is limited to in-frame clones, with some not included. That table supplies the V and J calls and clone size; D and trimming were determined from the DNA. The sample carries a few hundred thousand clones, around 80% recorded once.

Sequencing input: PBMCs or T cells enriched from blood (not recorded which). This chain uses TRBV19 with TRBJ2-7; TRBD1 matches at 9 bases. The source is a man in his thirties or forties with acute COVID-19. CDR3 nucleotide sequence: TGTGCCAGTAGTCCCGGGACAGGGCACTACGAGCAGTACGTC. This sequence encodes CASSPGTGHYEQYV.